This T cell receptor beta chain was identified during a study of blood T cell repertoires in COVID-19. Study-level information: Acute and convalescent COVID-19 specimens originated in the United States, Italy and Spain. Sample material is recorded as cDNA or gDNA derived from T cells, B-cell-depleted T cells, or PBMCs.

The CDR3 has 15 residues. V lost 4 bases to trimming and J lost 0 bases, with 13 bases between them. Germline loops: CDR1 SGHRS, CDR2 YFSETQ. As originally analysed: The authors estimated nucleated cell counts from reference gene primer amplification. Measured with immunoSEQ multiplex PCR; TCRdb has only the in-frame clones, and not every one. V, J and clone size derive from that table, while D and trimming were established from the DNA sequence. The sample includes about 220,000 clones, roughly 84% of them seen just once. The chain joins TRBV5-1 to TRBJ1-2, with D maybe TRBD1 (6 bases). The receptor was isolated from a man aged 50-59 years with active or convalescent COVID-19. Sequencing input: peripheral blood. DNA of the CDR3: TGCGCCAGCAGCCCTCAACACAGGGCTAACTATGGCTACACCTTC. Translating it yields CASSPQHRANYGYTF.